The present T cell receptor (beta chain) was sequenced within a study of CXCR3-negative and CXCR3-positive naive CD8 T cells (dated by TCRdb to 2018 to 2020). Concerning the study at large: In total, approximately 150 million TRB reads were obtained, corresponding to roughly 1.5 +/- 0.3 million reads per library. For the TRBV-TRBJ cluster analysis, the naive subsets came from roughly 5 donors, while the memory cells came from 3 donors. Diversity and physicochemical repertoire analyses covered around 10 donors pooled from two independent experiments. Summary of the overall study and its limitations: TRB CDR3s from CXCR3-positive naive cells showed higher hydrophobicity (lower Kidera factor 4), lower energy, and higher strength and volume indices than CXCR3-negative naive cells. Repertoire diversity was comparably high in both naive subsets but much lower in memory CD8+ T cells. Because surface CD5, which is linked to self-reactivity in mice, was comparable between the naive subsets, TCR interaction strength was also inferred from the physicochemical properties of TRB CDR3s. CXCR3 expression partially decreased after cryopreservation, so most assays used freshly isolated PBMCs. TRBV-TRBJ usage was similar between naive CXCR3-negative and CXCR3-positive cells from the same donor, while memory cells showed distinct patterns.

For each CD8+ T cell subset, flow sorting was done in triplicate, and roughly 330,000 cells per subset went directly into RLT lysis buffer. To exclude memory contaminants, naive CD8+ T cells were stringently defined as CD45RO-CCR7+CD27+CD95-. Using standard density gradient centrifugation, peripheral blood mononuclear cells were isolated from buffy coats. A FACSAria III was used to flow-sort naive CD8+ T cells into CXCR3-negative and CXCR3-positive populations. Total RNA was extracted from sorted cells with an RNeasy Mini Kit. A note on this clonotype: Its antigen remains unidentified.

TCRdb lists the instrument as NextSeq 550. The Human TCR Profiling Kit (MiLaboratory) was used to make UMI-labeled 5' RACE TRB cDNA libraries. The full amount of extracted RNA was used for cDNA synthesis, and the full amount of resulting cDNA was used for PCR amplification. The libraries were made side by side, with each library going through the same number of PCR cycles. As for the authors' bioinformatics: With a minimum of two reads required per UMI, MIGEC and MiXCR pulled out about 50,000 +/- 10,000 unique UMI-labeled TRB cDNA molecules from each library. Each library averaged about 40,000 +/- 10,000 functional in-frame TRB CDR3 nucleotide clonotypes without stop codons. After downsampling to 5000 UMI-labeled TRB molecules per sample, diversity metrics such as normalized Shannon-Wiener and Chao1 were calculated in VDJtools. VDJtools computed clonotype-size-weighted physicochemical properties of the central five CDR3 residues: interaction energy, strength, volume and Kidera factor 4. TCRdb reprocessed the reads, reporting each CDR3 protein sequence once and no DNA. Here the V and J calls rest on TCRdb's processing, not on the authors' analysis. The table for this sample records tens of thousands of distinct CDR3 sequences. The ten top clones hold approximately 0.5% of the sample.

Sequenced: naive CXCR3+ CD8+ T cells from blood. Explained via the paper, the cell subset or site label denotes: CD45RO-CCR7+CD27+CD95- naive CD8+ T cells expressing CXCR3 (TNR3+). The receptor was derived from a human donor in good health. Some clones in this sample may be carry-over from other donors' samples.

CDR3 protein: CASSDRTGYTF. The V and J genes are TRBV7-9 and TRBJ1-2; absent DNA, TCRdb's TRBD1 call cannot be checked. The CDR3 starts with the cysteine, ends with the phenylalanine, and has 11 residues. No DNA sequence is on record. As encoded in the germline V gene (reference sequence), CDR1 is SEHNR while CDR2 is FQNEAQ.